The 13 T cell receptor beta chains reported below all come from one sample, sequenced in a study of Graves' ophthalmopathy and Graves' hyperthyroidism. Scientists amplified the TCR beta CDR3 regions from RNA transcripts. The library came from an HTBI-primed first-round RT-PCR and a second-round multiplex PCR. TCRdb redid the calling of the multiplex PCR reads with MiXCR, one entry per CDR3 protein. Among about 500,000 distinct CDR3 sequences listed, under 40% were seen once. Source material: peripheral blood or thyroid tissue (not recorded which). The receptors originated from an adult man with Graves' hyperthyroidism.

V and J are TRBV19 and TRBJ1-1; the D is unclear. The germline V and J ends were trimmed by 1 base and 0 bases, with 9 bases remaining between them. Germline lookup yields CDR1 LNHDA and CDR2 SQIVND (reference sequence). The CDR3 totals 15 residues. The CDR3 loop reads CASSIGPAMNTEAFF. Here the CDR3 DNA reads TGTGCCAGTAGTATAGGTCCGGCTATGAACACTGAAGCTTTCTTT. Complete variable domain (other parts from reference TRBV19 and TRBJ1-1): DGGITQSPKYLFRKEGQNVTLSCEQNLNHDAMYWYRQDPGQGLRLIYYSQIVNDFQKGDIAEGYSVSREKKESFPLTVTSAQKNPTAFYLCASSIGPAMNTEAFFGQGTRLTVV.

V and J are TRBV20-1 and TRBJ1-5; a weak D match, TRBD1 (5 bases). V gave up 4 bases and J gave up 4 bases, with 8 bases separating them. The CDR3 covers 12 residues. Germline CDR1 DFQATT, CDR2 SNEGSKA (reference sequence). CDR3 in amino acids: CSAMGPNQPQHF. CDR3 DNA: TGCAGTGCTATGGGACCAAATCAGCCCCAGCATTTT.

The gene calls are TRBV2 and TRBJ1-6; D perhaps matches TRBD1 (6 bases). V lost 6 bases, J lost 8 bases, and 20 bases lay in between. The CDR3 is 16 residues long. CDR1 and CDR2 from the germline V gene are SNHLY and FYNNEI. For the CDR3, the DNA is TGTGCCAGCAGACCCTTACAGGGAACTCCTCATTCACCCCTCCACTTT. Encoded protein: CASRPLQGTPHSPLHF.

This clonotype was seen many times. The junction and the germline gene differ at one end; a read error may be behind it. V and J are TRBV14 and TRBJ2-2, with D perhaps TRBD2 (5 bases). Germline V CDR1 and CDR2: SGHDN, FVKESK. The CDR3 contains 13 residues. The CDR3 DNA reads TGTGCCAGCAGCCAAGCGTCGCCCGGGGAACTGTTTTTT. As protein: CASSQASPGELFF.

This chain uses TRBV29-1 with TRBJ2-1; 9 bases map to TRBD2. Germline-derived CDR1 and CDR2 are SQVTM and ANQGSEA. V lost 1 base and J lost 7; bases outside the gene matches: 8. The CDR3 is 15 amino acids. CDR3 nucleotides: TGCAGCGTTGAAGTTGGCGGGAGGGCCCGGAATGAGCAGTTCTTC. This sequence encodes CSVEVGGRARNEQFF.

This clonotype appeared many times. One end of the junction does not line up with germline, which may come from a read error. The genes are TRBV7-7 and TRBJ2-5; TRBD1 matches 10 bases. The CDR3 totals 14 residues. Germline CDR1 SSHAT, CDR2 FNYEAQ (reference sequence). The DNA of the CDR3 is TGTGCTAGCAGCACGACAGGGGGCAAAGAGACCCAGTACTTC. It encodes CASSTTGGKETQYF.

This clonotype was recorded only once. The chain has TRBV3-1 and TRBJ1-1; the D gene is possibly TRBD1 (6 bases). The V end lost 5 bases, the J end lost 3 bases, and 13 bases lay between the germline ends. This CDR3 is built from 14 residues. Germline V gene lookup returns CDR1 LGHDT and CDR2 YNNKEL (reference sequence). CDR3 amino acids: CASSVDSLYTEAFF. CDR3 coding DNA: TGTGCCAGCAGCGTGGACAGTCTCTACACTGAAGCTTTCTTT.

This chain links TRBV7-9 with TRBJ2-7; D may be TRBD2 (7 bases). Germline values: CDR1 SEHNR, CDR2 FQNEAQ (reference sequence). The CDR3 is made up of 14 amino acids. The V end lost 5 bases, the J end lost 7 bases, and 18 bases lay between the germline ends. The CDR3: CASSVEAGDNEQYF. CDR3 coding DNA: TGTGCCAGCAGCGTAGAGGCGGGGGACAATGAGCAGTACTTC. Full variable domain (missing parts from reference TRBV7-9 and TRBJ2-7): DTGVSQNPRHKITKRGQNVTFRCDPISEHNRLYWYRQTLGQGPEFLTYFQNEAQLEKSRLLSDRFSAERPKGSFSTLEIQRTEQGDSAMYLCASSVEAGDNEQYFGPGTRLTVT.

This clonotype was recorded many times. This chain joins TRBV29-1 and TRBJ2-7, with D unclear. This CDR3 spans 13 amino acids. Trimming left V 4 bases short and J 4 bases short, with 14 bases between. CDR1 and CDR2 (germline): SQVTM, ANQGSEA. DNA for the CDR3: TGCAGCGTTGTCTCTGGGTACACTTACGAGCAGTACTTC. This codes for CSVVSGYTYEQYF.

The chain has TRBV24-1 and TRBJ2-7; TRBD2 aligns across 13 bases. Germline V lookup: CDR1 KGHDR, CDR2 SFDVKD. The CDR3 loop spans 14 amino acids. With 3 bases clipped from V and 8 bases from J, the junction kept 3 bases outside the gene matches. CDR3 in DNA: TGTGCCACCAGTGATGGACTAGCGGGAGAGAAGCAGTACTTC. This sequence encodes CATSDGLAGEKQYF.

The chain combines TRBV20-1 with TRBJ2-1; D not resolved. The CDR3 length is 14 residues. Between the trimmed V and J ends, which lost 6 bases and 0 bases, there was a span of 12 bases. The germline V gene has CDR1 DFQATT and CDR2 SNEGSKA (reference sequence). For the CDR3, the DNA is TGCAGTGCCCAAGAAGAGTTCTCCTACAATGAGCAGTTCTTC. Its translation: CSAQEEFSYNEQFF.

This clonotype came up many times. J is TRBJ1-5 and V is TRBV19; D not certain. The CDR3 is made up of 15 amino acids. In germline, CDR1 is LNHDA, CDR2 SQIVND (reference sequence). The V and J ends lost 7 bases and 2 bases respectively, with 15 bases between them. CDR3 in amino acids: CASTESLRGNQPQHF. As DNA, the CDR3 is TGTGCCAGTACCGAGTCCCTGCGGGGCAATCAGCCCCAGCATTTT.

The sample holds many counts of this clonotype. This sequence joins TRBV10-3 and TRBJ1-1; D unresolved. The CDR3 totals 13 residues. The germline gives CDR1 ENHRY, CDR2 SYGVKD. The V gene lost 6 bases and the J gene lost 1 base, with 9 bases spanning the gap. The CDR3 nucleotides are TGTGCCATCAGGGGCCCAGAGAACACTGAAGCTTTCTTT. Translation gives CAIRGPENTEAFF.